This T cell receptor (beta chain) was captured in a study of cytomegalovirus exposure and HLA in healthy donors. Both 60 Vbeta primers and 13 Jbeta primers went into the PCR. Clones were sequenced by immunoSEQ multiplex PCR, and TCRdb holds only the in-frame ones, with some missing. The data show some 140,000 clones, with over 65% seen just once and roughly 4% held by the top ten. The ends were cut back, 4 bases at V and 2 bases at J, with 18 bases in the middle. The CDR3 consists of 16 residues. Germline values: CDR1 SEHNR, CDR2 FQNEAQ (reference sequence). The specimen was PBMCs. The TCR originated in a middle-aged woman in good health and CMV-seronegative. The chain employs TRBV7-9 and TRBJ2-7; D possibly corresponds to TRBD1 (7 bases). The DNA of the CDR3 is TGTGCCAGCAGCTATAGACGGGGGACAGTAACCTACGAGCAGTACTTC. Translation: CASSYRRGTVTYEQYF.